Listed here are 15 T cell receptor beta chains from one sample, sequenced in a study of T cells after yellow fever vaccination. In TCRdb, the 5' RACE reads were re-called with MiXCR into one record per CDR3 protein. Among around 550,000 distinct CDR3 sequences listed, roughly 19% were seen once. Sequencing was performed on PBMCs, taken 15 days after the yellow fever booster vaccination. All receptors derive from a man aged 25-45 years who received the YFV17D yellow fever vaccine.

This clonotype was found many times. Here the CDR3 DNA reads TGCGCCAGCAGGCCCACTTCCAGTAACCAAGAGACCCAGTACTTC. It codes for CASRPTSSNQETQYF. The chain couples TRBV5-1 to TRBJ2-5; no firm D call. This CDR3 region has 15 residues. The V end was cut by 5 bases, the J end by 0 bases, with 14 bases between. Looked up from germline, CDR1 is SGHRS and CDR2 is YFSETQ.

The chain uses TRBV12-3 or TRBV12-4 and TRBJ1-4; D remains ambiguous. V shed 4 bases and J shed 10 bases, with 16 bases lying between them. This CDR3 region has 14 residues. The CDR3 here is CASSSGEVRGKLFF. In DNA form, the CDR3 reads TGTGCCAGCAGTTCCGGGGAGGTGAGAGGAAAACTGTTTTTT.

The chain couples TRBV27 to TRBJ2-3, with a tentative D call TRBD2 (6 bases). The V gene's germline CDR1 is MNHEY and CDR2 SMNVEV (reference sequence). The CDR3 runs to 16 residues. V lost 7 bases and J 0 bases, leaving 17 bases between the germline ends. The CDR3 region is CASTRGSGLSTDTQYF. Here the CDR3 DNA reads TGTGCCAGCACTCGGGGGAGCGGTCTAAGCACAGATACGCAGTATTTT.

The chain joins TRBV5-5 to TRBJ2-3, with TRBD2 matching over 10 bases. Germline V gene lookup returns CDR1 SGHKS and CDR2 YYEKEE (reference sequence). After removal of 1 base from V and 1 base from J, the junction contained 9 bases not matched to a gene. The CDR3 covers 18 residues. The CDR3 region is CASSLYGTSVQGTDTQYF. CDR3 bases: TGTGCCAGCAGCTTGTACGGGACTAGCGTGCAGGGCACAGATACGCAGTATTTT.

The chain recombines TRBV6-1 with TRBJ1-3, with TRBD1 identical over 9 bases. The V segment lost 6 bases and the J segment 0 bases; nucleotides outside the gene matches: 3. Germline CDR1 and CDR2: MNHNS and SASEGT. The CDR3 contains 15 residues. Written as DNA, the CDR3 is TGTGCCAGCAGACAGGGGGCTTTCTCTGGAAACACCATATATTTT. As protein: CASRQGAFSGNTIYF.

This clonotype turned up a few times. The CDR3 DNA reads as TGCAGCGTTCTCAGAGACTACCAAGAGACCCAGTACTTC. It encodes CSVLRDYQETQYF. The rearrangement uses TRBV29-1 and TRBJ2-5, with D uncertain. The V end was cut by 5 bases, the J end by 0 bases, with 10 bases between. Per germline, CDR1 SQVTM and CDR2 ANQGSEA. The CDR3 is made up of 13 amino acids. Looking up the rest from reference TRBV29-1 and TRBJ2-5 gives the full variable domain: SAVISQKPSRDICQRGTSLTIQCQVDSQVTMMFWYRQQPGQSLTLIATANQGSEATYESGFVIDKFPISRPNLTFSTLTVSNMSPEDSSIYLCSVLRDYQETQYFGPGTRLLVL.

This clonotype has a handful of counts. V and J are TRBV7-7 and TRBJ2-1; no firm D call. The CDR3 has 15 amino acids. The germline CDR1 and CDR2 sequences are SSHAT and FNYEAQ (reference sequence). The V end lost 5 bases, the J end lost 10 bases, and 21 bases lay between the germline ends. CDR3 amino acids: CASSTGSEAEREQFF. CDR3 nucleotide sequence: TGTGCCAGCAGCACCGGGTCAGAGGCGGAGAGGGAGCAGTTCTTC.

J is TRBJ2-3 and V is TRBV3-1; D is ambiguous. The CDR3 contains 16 residues. The V gene lost 0 bases and the J gene lost 0 bases, with 10 bases spanning the gap. Germline loops: CDR1 LGHDT, CDR2 YNNKEL (reference sequence). CDR3 protein: CASSQDIYTSTDTQYF. CDR3 in DNA: TGTGCCAGCAGCCAAGACATATATACTAGCACAGATACGCAGTATTTT.

This clonotype occurred a few times. CDR3 in DNA: TGTGCCAGCAAAAGACAGGGGACCTACAATGAGCAGTTCTTC. Protein product: CASKRQGTYNEQFF. The gene calls are TRBV12-3 or TRBV12-4 and TRBJ2-1; 8 bases align to TRBD1. The CDR3 is 14 amino acids. After removal of 7 bases from V and 2 bases from J, the junction contained 4 bases not matched to a gene.

The chain links TRBV19 to TRBJ1-4; D possibly corresponds to TRBD1 (5 bases). Trimming removed 11 bases from V and 0 bases from J, with 13 bases in between. CDR3 size: 14 residues. The germline V gene encodes CDR1 LNHDA and CDR2 SQIVND (reference sequence). The CDR3 nucleotides are TGTGCCTGCCGGGACGGATCAACTAATGAAAAACTGTTTTTT. Translating it yields CACRDGSTNEKLFF.

The rearrangement uses TRBV10-1 and TRBJ2-7; 9 nucleotides agree with TRBD1. CDR1 and CDR2 from the germline V gene are WNHNN and SYGVQD (reference sequence). The ends lost 8 bases at V and 5 bases at J; junction bases unmatched: 10. The CDR3 spans 14 residues. For the CDR3, the DNA is TGCGCCAGCGGGACCGGGACAGGGTCTGACGAGCAGTACTTC. It codes for CASGTGTGSDEQYF.

The table lists this clonotype with a few counts. Here the CDR3 reads CASSPGEGREYF. CDR3 nucleotide sequence: TGTGCCAGCAGTCCTGGGGAGGGGCGCGAGTACTTC. This chain joins TRBV28 and TRBJ2-5, with 7 bases that match TRBD2. J was trimmed by 12 bases and V by 5 bases; bases with no gene match: 9. The germline V gene has CDR1 MDHEN and CDR2 SYDVKM. This CDR3 has 12 amino acids.

The chain uses TRBV6-2 or TRBV6-3 and TRBJ2-3, with D unclear. V was clipped by 6 bases and J by 9 bases, with 13 bases between them. This CDR3 has 12 amino acids. The V gene's germline CDR1 is MNHEY and CDR2 SVGEGT. This CDR3 reads CASSDSTGTQYF. CDR3 sequence (DNA): TGTGCCAGCAGCGACTCGACCGGAACGCAGTATTTT.

This clonotype has only a few counts. This chain joins TRBV5-1 and TRBJ2-3; 8 bases line up with TRBD2. Per germline, CDR1 SGHRS and CDR2 YFSETQ. The CDR3 spans 16 residues. The trim removed 4 bases at V and 6 bases at J, leaving 13 bases unmatched. The CDR3 nucleotides read TGCGCCAGCAGCCCGGGGGTTGGTGCTAGCGGGGATACGCAGTATTTT. Translated, it gives CASSPGVGASGDTQYF.

The table lists this clonotype with a few counts. In nucleotides, the CDR3 is TGTGCCAGCAGTTACTCGAGGCTAGCTCTCGAGCAGTACTTC. It codes for CASSYSRLALEQYF. This chain links TRBV6-5 with TRBJ2-7, with TRBD2 as a possible D gene (5 bases). Trimming cost V 0 bases and J 6 bases, with 12 bases left between them. The CDR3 covers 14 residues. Germline CDR1 reads MNHEY; CDR2 reads SVGAGI.